One and the same sample provided the 2 T cell receptor beta chains below, sequenced in a study of shared clonotypes between healthy human individuals. Sequencing used immunoSEQ multiplex PCR; TCRdb keeps in-frame clones, though not all of them. The sample lists about 490,000 clones; almost 80% were seen once. The sample consisted of PBMCs. These TCRs come from a woman between 40 and 50 years old in good health. Some clones in this sample may be carry-over from other donors' samples.

In its sample, this clone was seen many times. The chain combines TRBV18 with TRBJ2-3; possibly TRBD1 or TRBD2 for D (5 bases each). Germline V gives CDR1 KGHSH, CDR2 LQKENI. The CDR3 consists of 14 residues. The germline V and J ends were trimmed by 6 bases and 5 bases, with 15 bases remaining between them. The CDR3 coding sequence is TGTGCCAGCTCCTCCGGGACGACTGGAGATACGCAGTATTTT. Its protein product is CASSSGTTGDTQYF.

The rearrangement uses TRBV11-2 and TRBJ2-7; TRBD2 is a possible D gene (5 bases). Looked up from germline, CDR1 is SGHAT and CDR2 is FQNNGV. V shed 0 bases and J shed 3 bases, with 12 bases lying between them. The CDR3 is 15 residues long. The chain's CDR3 is CASSLDRVANYEQYF. The CDR3 nucleotides read TGTGCCAGCAGCTTAGATCGGGTAGCGAACTACGAGCAGTACTTC.